Below are 26 T cell receptor beta chains sequenced from a single sample in a study of beta chain features in type 1 diabetes. Every isolated RNA sample was fully reverse transcribed, so sequencing captured expressed TCRB transcripts. The repertoire was sequenced with immunoSEQ multiplex PCR; TCRdb's copy has only in-frame clones and lacks some. The sample includes about 130,000 clones, approximately 9% of them seen just once. Antigens of these TCRs are unknown. Study results and limitations: Shortening of TCRB CDR3s, moderate but significant, appeared in all four CD4+ subsets of Type 1 diabetes patients.

Material for sequencing was central memory CD4+ T cells from blood. Receptor source: a man between 25 and 39 years old with type 1 diabetes.

A few counts support this clone. This chain links TRBV27 with TRBJ2-4; 8 bases are a match to TRBD1. There are 14 residues in the CDR3. Germline V gene data show CDR1 as MNHEY and CDR2 as SMNVEV (reference sequence). Trimming took 6 bases from V and 9 from J; bases not matched to a gene: 10. The CDR3 is CASRMDRVRSIQYF. CDR3 nucleotide sequence: TGTGCCAGCAGGATGGACAGGGTTCGGAGCATTCAGTACTTC.

This clone was observed a handful of times. The gene calls are TRBV28 and TRBJ2-7; 9 bases are a match to TRBD1. CDR3 length: 15 residues. V shed 5 bases, J shed 2 bases, and the junction held 7 bases outside the gene matches. In germline, CDR1 is MDHEN, CDR2 SYDVKM. CDR3 region: CASSQGQGVTYEQYF. CDR3 in DNA: TGTGCCAGCAGTCAGGGACAGGGTGTAACCTACGAGCAGTACTTC.

This clone was detected only a few times. V gene TRBV18 combines with J gene TRBJ1-3; a possible D gene is TRBD1 (5 bases). V lost 3 bases and J lost 2, with 14 bases in between. The CDR3 runs to 16 residues. Germline values: CDR1 KGHSH, CDR2 LQKENI. The CDR3 reads CASSPSQGSPGNTIYF. The CDR3 coding sequence is TGTGCCAGCTCACCCTCGCAGGGATCCCCTGGAAACACCATATATTTT.

This clone turned up a few times. The chain combines TRBV29-1 with TRBJ1-2; 8 nucleotides match TRBD1. Germline CDR1 reads SQVTM; CDR2 reads ANQGSEA. This CDR3 is built from 14 residues. V shed 0 bases and J 2 bases; nucleotides not matched to a gene: 2. This chain's CDR3 is CSVEDRTGNYGYTF. In DNA, the CDR3 is TGCAGCGTTGAAGATCGGACAGGGAACTATGGCTACACCTTC.

The chain is built from TRBV7-2 and TRBJ2-3, with 9 bases fitting TRBD2. The junction had 3 bases not matched to a gene; V was cut back by 1 base and J by 4 bases. The CDR3 contains 15 residues. Per germline, CDR1 SGHTA and CDR2 FQGNSA. The CDR3 here is CASSLGAGGADTQYF. The CDR3 nucleotides are TGTGCCAGCAGCTTAGGAGCGGGGGGCGCAGATACGCAGTATTTT.

The genes are TRBV5-1 and TRBJ1-1; D uncertain. This CDR3 has 13 residues. Germline V gene data show CDR1 as SGHRS and CDR2 as YFSETQ. Trimming pared 7 bases from V and 4 bases from J, leaving 14 bases between. The chain's CDR3 is CASRLGSGTEAFF. The CDR3 DNA reads as TGCGCCAGCCGACTGGGGAGCGGCACTGAAGCTTTCTTT.

This chain's CDR3 is CASSLQGGNTEAFF. The CDR3 coding sequence is TGCGCCAGCAGCTTGCAGGGGGGGAACACTGAAGCTTTCTTT. The rearrangement joins TRBV5-1 to TRBJ1-1, with 7 bases fitting TRBD1. Looked up from germline, CDR1 is SGHRS and CDR2 is YFSETQ. The trim removed 1 base at V and 1 base at J, leaving 1 base unmatched. This CDR3 is 14 amino acids long.

The chain couples TRBV28 to TRBJ2-6, with D uncertain. Trimming shortened V by 3 bases and J by 0 bases, and 12 bases separated the two germline ends. This CDR3 spans 17 amino acids. The germline V gene encodes CDR1 MDHEN and CDR2 SYDVKM. The CDR3: CASSLSYLTSGANVLTF. CDR3 coding DNA: TGTGCCAGCAGTTTGAGCTACCTTACCTCTGGGGCCAACGTCCTGACTTTC.

The rearrangement links TRBV4-2 to TRBJ1-6; D gene ambiguous. The germline CDR1 and CDR2 sequences are LGHNA and YNFKEQ. The CDR3 totals 14 residues. V was clipped by 3 bases and J by 8 bases, with 11 bases between them. The CDR3 reads CASSQPIRDSPLHF. In DNA form, the CDR3 reads TGTGCCAGCAGCCAGCCTATTCGGGATTCACCCCTCCACTTT.

This clone was seen more than once but under ten times. The rearrangement links TRBV5-6 to TRBJ2-7, with D perhaps matching TRBD1 (7 bases). The V end was cut by 6 bases, the J end by 5 bases, with 21 bases between. From germline, CDR1 is SGHDT and CDR2 YYEEEE. The CDR3 spans 15 residues. CDR3 DNA sequence: TGTGCCAGCAAATTTTTGTCAGGGGGGAGCCACGAGCAGTACTTC. Protein product: CASKFLSGGSHEQYF.

In its sample, this clone was seen a few times. This chain connects TRBV5-1 to TRBJ1-1; 8 positions match TRBD1. This CDR3 contains 13 residues. Per germline, CDR1 SGHRS and CDR2 YFSETQ. V shed 4 bases and J 3 bases; nucleotides not matched to a gene: 2. The CDR3 spells CASSKGQDTEAFF. CDR3 DNA: TGCGCCAGCAGCAAGGGACAGGACACTGAAGCTTTCTTT.

CDR3 residues: CASSLGPRNEQFF. As DNA, the CDR3 is TGTGCCAGCAGCTTAGGGCCTAGGAATGAGCAGTTCTTC. This sequence joins TRBV7-8 and TRBJ2-1; no firm D call. The CDR3 runs to 13 residues. V was cut by 1 base and J by 7 bases, with 8 bases left in between. Germline V gene lookup returns CDR1 SGHVS and CDR2 FQNEAQ.

The V and J genes are TRBV7-9 and TRBJ1-6, with D maybe TRBD1 (6 bases). The CDR3 length is 15 residues. The V end lost 2 bases, the J end lost 7 bases, and 12 bases lay between the germline ends. Germline loops: CDR1 SEHNR, CDR2 FQNEAQ (reference sequence). The chain's CDR3 is CASSLQDSLNSPLHF. The CDR3 DNA is TGTGCCAGCAGCTTACAGGACAGTCTCAATTCACCCCTCCACTTT.

V gene TRBV7-9 combines with J gene TRBJ1-2; 7 nucleotides agree with TRBD1. With 5 bases clipped from V and 0 bases from J, the junction kept 9 bases outside the gene matches. Germline CDR1 and CDR2: SEHNR and FQNEAQ (reference sequence). CDR3 length equals 16 residues. CDR3 region: CASSAPGTASNYGYTF. DNA for the CDR3: TGTGCCAGCAGCGCCCCCGGGACAGCCTCTAACTATGGCTACACCTTC.

This clone was recorded a few times. The chain recombines TRBV7-2 with TRBJ2-7; 7 bases line up with TRBD1. Germline trimming cut 4 bases from V and 2 bases from J; bases unmatched to any gene: 5. This CDR3 comprises 14 residues. From germline, CDR1 is SGHTA and CDR2 FQGNSA. The CDR3 spells CASSSGQATYEQYF. DNA for the CDR3: TGTGCCAGCAGCTCCGGACAGGCGACCTACGAGCAGTACTTC.

This clone was counted only a few times. V is TRBV11-2 and J is TRBJ1-2; D ambiguous. From germline, CDR1 is SGHAT and CDR2 FQNNGV. Trimming removed 6 bases from V and 5 bases from J, with 13 bases in between. The CDR3 extends over 13 amino acids. The CDR3 region has the DNA TGTGCCAGCAGTTCCACTCGGGTTTATGGCTACACCTTC. Translated: CASSSTRVYGYTF.

This clone was found a few times. The V call is TRBV5-1, the J call TRBJ1-5; D remains unclear. This CDR3 is 14 amino acids long. Germline V CDR1 and CDR2: SGHRS, YFSETQ. V was pared by 4 bases and J by 4 bases, with 12 bases between. For the CDR3, the DNA is TGCGCCAGCAGCCCGGGGATTGGGAATCAGCCCCAGCATTTT. The encoded protein is CASSPGIGNQPQHF.

The gene calls are TRBV7-2 and TRBJ2-3, with 8 positions matching TRBD2. CDR1 and CDR2 (germline): SGHTA, FQGNSA. This CDR3 has 16 amino acids. Germline trimming cut 4 bases from V and 2 bases from J; bases unmatched to any gene: 8. The CDR3 region has the DNA TGTGCCAGCAGCTCGTTAGCGGGGCCTTACACAGATACGCAGTATTTT. The encoded protein is CASSSLAGPYTDTQYF.

In this sample, this clone turned up a few times. This rearrangement joins TRBV18 to TRBJ1-5, with 7 positions matching TRBD1. V shed 6 bases and J 2 bases; nucleotides not matched to a gene: 7. This CDR3 is built from 15 residues. Looked up from germline, CDR1 is KGHSH and CDR2 is LQKENI. The CDR3 here is CASSSQGMGNQPQHF. The CDR3 DNA is TGTGCCAGCTCGTCACAGGGGATGGGCAATCAGCCCCAGCATTTT.

At least ten counts were recorded for this clone. V is TRBV4-1 and J is TRBJ1-2, with 7 bases fitting TRBD1. Trimming removed 1 base from V and 5 bases from J; junction bases left unmatched: 4. Germline CDR1 is MGHRA and CDR2 is YSYEKL. This CDR3 is 14 amino acids long. CDR3 amino acids: CASSQGAGQYGYTF. The CDR3 coding sequence is TGCGCCAGCAGCCAAGGGGCGGGACAGTATGGCTACACCTTC.

This clone occurred a few times. The chain recombines TRBV6-1 with TRBJ2-5; 8 bases agree with TRBD2. Germline values: CDR1 MNHNS, CDR2 SASEGT. The junction had 2 bases not matched to a gene; V was cut back by 2 bases and J by 3 bases. The CDR3 covers 14 residues. The CDR3, as DNA: TGTGCCAGCAGTGAACTTAGCGGGGAAGAGACCCAGTACTTC. Translated, it gives CASSELSGEETQYF.

The CDR3 sequence is CASSPRREAQETQYF. The CDR3 nucleotides are TGTGCCAGCTCACCACGGCGGGAAGCTCAAGAGACCCAGTACTTC. The gene calls are TRBV18 and TRBJ2-5; D perhaps matches TRBD2 (6 bases). In germline, CDR1 is KGHSH, CDR2 LQKENI. CDR3 size: 15 residues. The V gene lost 1 base and the J gene lost 2 bases, with 11 bases spanning the gap.

This chain links TRBV11-2 with TRBJ1-4, with 11 bases aligning to TRBD1. Looked up from germline, CDR1 is SGHAT and CDR2 is FQNNGV. This CDR3 contains 14 residues. J gave up 7 bases and V 5 bases, and 3 bases lay outside the gene matches. The CDR3 region is CASSRDRGSEKLFF. The CDR3 DNA follows: TGTGCCAGCAGCCGGGACAGGGGGAGTGAAAAACTGTTTTTT.

This chain links TRBV5-1 with TRBJ1-2; TRBD1 might be the D (6 bases). From germline, CDR1 is SGHRS and CDR2 YFSETQ. The CDR3 totals 13 residues. The germline V and J ends were trimmed by 0 bases and 6 bases, with 9 bases remaining between them. As DNA, the CDR3 is TGCGCCAGCAGCTTGGGGAACAGGGATGGCTACACCTTC. It encodes CASSLGNRDGYTF.

The V and J genes are TRBV11-3 and TRBJ2-1; 7 bases are a match to TRBD2. Germline CDR1 is SGHNT and CDR2 is YENEEA. This CDR3 has 14 amino acids. V lost 8 bases and J lost 8; bases outside the gene matches: 12. The chain's CDR3 is CASAAGRGSDEQFF. The DNA of the CDR3 is TGTGCCAGCGCCGCGGGGCGGGGGAGTGATGAGCAGTTCTTC.

This clone was observed a handful of times. This chain links TRBV5-1 with TRBJ2-1, with TRBD2 matching over 9 bases. V lost 4 bases to trimming and J lost 0 bases; unmatched junction nucleotides: 11. The CDR3 is made up of 18 amino acids. Germline CDR1 SGHRS, CDR2 YFSETQ. Here the CDR3 DNA reads TGCGCCAGCAGCGCCCCGGGAGGCGGGGGGGCCTCCTACAATGAGCAGTTCTTC. Protein: CASSAPGGGGASYNEQFF.